This T cell receptor (beta chain) was retrieved from a study of blood T cell repertoires in COVID-19 (dated by TCRdb to the early 2020s). General notes on the study: Collaborator samples came from the United States, Italy and Spain and covered acute and convalescent phases of COVID-19. The prospective study material was composed of cDNA or gDNA derived from T cells, B-cell-depleted T cells, or PBMCs. The dataset comprised deeply sampled blood TCRbeta repertoires from subjects exposed to, actively infected with, or recovered from COVID-19. The repertoires were made available in a free public database intended to serve as a resource for research on the immune response to SARS-CoV-2. The samples were drawn from the first 160 participants of the ongoing ImmuneRACE study and from under 1,500 subjects provided by 6 global collaborators. The sample metadata nearly always contained a de-identified subject ID, COVID-19 status, age in years and sex. HLA class I and class II types, where available, came from metadata supplied by the sample provider rather than from assay-based typing.

TCRbeta CDR3 regions were amplified from genomic DNA using the immunoSEQ Assay, a bias-controlled multiplex PCR. Regarding the original processing steps: Within the assay, amplification of reference gene primers was used to estimate how many nucleated cells each sample contained. To quantify the absolute abundance of each unique TCRbeta CDR3 rearrangement, sequence reads were collapsed and filtered. Productive Simpson clonality was computed per sample as the square root of Simpson's diversity index over productive rearrangements. The table was pulled from immuneACCESS by TCRdb, which kept in-frame rearrangements only. Such tables lose some clones; where checked, under half of the loss comes from unresolved V genes, and the rest has no known cause. From that table come the V and J calls and clone size; the DNA was used to work out D and trimming. Here the sample has about 21,000 clones; 82% occur a single time. The ten top clones hold more than 5.5% of the sample.

Each collaborating institution followed its own protocols to collect whole blood in K2EDTA tubes. For TCRbeta analysis, collaborator samples were shipped as frozen whole blood, as isolated PBMCs, or as DNA extracted from either sample type. Summary of the overall study and its limitations: The quantity of clinical and demographic metadata differed by source and by participant and was supplied without curation.

Points on this clone: Its antigen is not yet known. The sample holds no much larger clone one base away, and base qualities are not on file.

The sequencing input was peripheral blood. This clonotype was sampled from a human donor in a cohort sampled during active COVID-19.

The nucleotide sequence reads TGTGCCAGCAGCCTTCGACAGGGACGGGCTTCGGGTGAAAAACTGTTTTTT. This codes for CASSLRQGRASGEKLFF. In this chain, TRBV28 is recombined with TRBJ1-4; 7 junctional bases match TRBD1. From cysteine to phenylalanine, the CDR3 is 17 amino acids long. Only CDR3 DNA is held: 51 bases, read in frame from base 1. In the germline V gene, CDR1 corresponds to MDHEN and CDR2 to SYDVKM. Trimming accounts for 6 bases at V and 7 bases at J, while the number of junction bases matched to no gene is 17.